These 18 T cell receptor beta chains were all obtained from the same sample, sequenced in a study of OX40 agonist ivuxolimab in advanced cancers. Produced via immunoSEQ multiplex PCR; TCRdb's table is partial and in-frame only. This sample carries approximately 84,000 clones, about nine tenths of them seen once, and the ten largest clones take around 0.19%. The sample consisted of CD4+ or CD8+ T cells sorted from blood, taken in a trial of the OX40 agonist ivuxolimab. Every receptor here comes from an adult with an advanced solid tumor such as melanoma, head and neck, liver or kidney cancer.

The genes are TRBV4-1 and TRBJ1-2, with D possibly matching TRBD1 (6 bases). Germline lookup yields CDR1 MGHRA and CDR2 YSYEKL. V was clipped by 6 bases and J by 3 bases, with 11 bases between them. The CDR3 runs to 13 residues. In nucleotides, the CDR3 is TGCGCCAGCAGTCTTACAGGGTACTATGGCTACACCTTC. Residues: CASSLTGYYGYTF.

The chain couples TRBV29-1 to TRBJ2-7; 14 bases map to TRBD2. The V gene's germline CDR1 is SQVTM and CDR2 ANQGSEA. V lost 1 base and J lost 2; bases outside the gene matches: 4. The CDR3 is 16 amino acids. In DNA, the CDR3 is TGCAGCGTTGAAGGCGGACTAGCGGGAGGTCCCTACGAGCAGTACTTC. Translated: CSVEGGLAGGPYEQYF.

The chain links TRBV6-4 to TRBJ2-5; unclear D gene. Trimming pared 2 bases from V and 4 bases from J, leaving 8 bases between. The CDR3 extends over 13 amino acids. Germline V gives CDR1 MRHNA, CDR2 SNTAGT. In DNA, the CDR3 is TGTGCCAGCAGTGACCGTCCCGGAGAGACCCAGTACTTC. Translated: CASSDRPGETQYF.

V and J are TRBV2 and TRBJ2-1; possibly TRBD2 for D (7 bases). In germline, CDR1 is SNHLY, CDR2 FYNNEI. The CDR3 runs 15 residues. Trimming pared 6 bases from V and 5 bases from J, leaving 17 bases between. The CDR3 protein is CASSRIQGGNNEQFF. In DNA form, the CDR3 reads TGTGCCAGCAGCCGAATACAGGGAGGGAACAATGAGCAGTTCTTC.

The V call is TRBV27, the J call TRBJ2-7; D possibly uses TRBD1 or TRBD2 (5 bases each). CDR1 is MNHEY, CDR2 SMNVEV, per germline (reference sequence). V was clipped by 0 bases and J by 3 bases, with 15 bases between them. The CDR3 has 16 amino acids. CDR3 sequence reads: CASSLSLGPGSYEQYF. The CDR3 bases are TGTGCCAGCAGTTTATCGCTCGGGCCAGGGAGCTACGAGCAGTACTTC.

The CDR3 sequence: CASSLPAGGAGELFF. DNA for the CDR3: TGCGCCAGCAGCTTGCCAGCGGGAGGTGCCGGGGAGCTGTTTTTT. V and J are TRBV5-1 and TRBJ2-2, with TRBD2 matching 9 bases. The CDR3 is 15 residues long. Germline trimming cut 1 base from V and 6 bases from J; bases unmatched to any gene: 4. The V gene's germline CDR1 is SGHRS and CDR2 YFSETQ.

The rearrangement uses TRBV30 and TRBJ2-7; no definite D call. CDR1 is GTSNPN and CDR2 is SVGIG in the germline V gene (reference sequence). V shed 0 bases and J shed 2 bases, with 20 bases lying between them. The CDR3 covers 17 residues. The CDR3 loop is CAWSVSWRSSTTYEQYF. The CDR3, as DNA: TGTGCCTGGAGTGTCTCATGGCGGAGCTCGACAACCTACGAGCAGTACTTC.

The rearrangement joins TRBV7-9 to TRBJ2-5, with 8 bases fitting TRBD2. CDR1 and CDR2 from the germline V gene are SEHNR and FQNEAQ (reference sequence). CDR3 length: 15 amino acids. The V gene end was trimmed by 4 bases and the J gene end by 5 bases; junction bases not matched to a gene: 9. This CDR3 reads CASSSYSGTRETQYF. DNA for the CDR3: TGTGCCAGCAGCTCATATAGCGGGACGAGGGAGACCCAGTACTTC. Together with reference TRBV7-9 and TRBJ2-5, the CDR3 gives the full variable domain: DTGVSQNPRHKITKRGQNVTFRCDPISEHNRLYWYRQTLGQGPEFLTYFQNEAQLEKSRLLSDRFSAERPKGSFSTLEIQRTEQGDSAMYLCASSSYSGTRETQYFGPGTRLLVL.

This clone was found a few times. The genes are TRBV27 and TRBJ1-1; D gene uncertain. The germline CDR1 and CDR2 sequences are MNHEY and SMNVEV (reference sequence). This CDR3 is 13 amino acids long. Trimming removed 4 bases from V and 2 bases from J, with 8 bases in between. Written as DNA, the CDR3 is TGTGCCAGCAGTTATCCGGGAAACACTGAAGCTTTCTTT. Translated, it gives CASSYPGNTEAFF.

V is TRBV6-1 and J is TRBJ2-1, with D perhaps assigned TRBD1 or TRBD2 (5 bases each). This CDR3 comprises 12 residues. Trimming pared 3 bases from V and 10 bases from J, leaving 10 bases between. Germline assignment: CDR1 MNHNS and CDR2 SASEGT. Here the CDR3 reads CASSEGPFEQFF. The CDR3 DNA follows: TGTGCCAGCAGTGAGGGACCTTTCGAGCAGTTCTTC.

V usage is TRBV10-2 and J usage is TRBJ1-2; maybe TRBD1 (6 bases). The germline V and J ends were trimmed by 0 bases and 5 bases, with 10 bases remaining between them. The CDR3 spans 14 residues. From germline, CDR1 is WSHSY and CDR2 SAAADI. The CDR3 DNA reads TGCGCCAGCAGTGAGTCGGGGCAGGGGTATGGCTACACCTTC. It is translated as CASSESGQGYGYTF.

The chain couples TRBV27 to TRBJ2-7, with 10 positions matching TRBD1. Germline assignment: CDR1 MNHEY and CDR2 SMNVEV (reference sequence). Germline trimming cut 6 bases from V and 1 base from J; bases unmatched to any gene: 12. The CDR3 runs to 17 residues. The CDR3 bases are TGTGCCAGCAGAAAGACAGGGGGCGCGGTAGCATCCTACGAGCAGTACTTC. This translates into CASRKTGGAVASYEQYF.

The chain employs TRBV7-8 and TRBJ1-1; the match to TRBD1 covers 8 bases. Germline CDR1 is SGHVS and CDR2 is FQNEAQ. The V gene end was trimmed by 5 bases and the J gene end by 8 bases; junction bases not matched to a gene: 10. The CDR3 is made up of 14 amino acids. CDR3 sequence reads: CASSHDRGTNEAFF. The DNA of the CDR3 is TGTGCCAGCAGCCACGACAGGGGAACTAACGAAGCTTTCTTT.

The V gene is TRBV7-9, the J gene TRBJ2-5; TRBD2 is a possible D gene (6 bases). The CDR3 length is 14 residues. Germline-derived CDR1 and CDR2 are SEHNR and FQNEAQ (reference sequence). V gave up 0 bases and J gave up 4 bases, with 9 bases separating them. As DNA, the CDR3 is TGTGCCAGCAGCTTAGCCGAGGGAGGAGAGACCCAGTACTTC. Its protein product is CASSLAEGGETQYF.

The chain recombines TRBV27 with TRBJ2-1, with a possible D match to TRBD2 (7 bases). The CDR3 has 23 amino acids. Germline CDR1 and CDR2: MNHEY and SMNVEV (reference sequence). The V end was cut by 2 bases, the J end by 4 bases, with 36 bases between. The DNA for the CDR3 is TGTGCCAGCAGTTTAGGGCTCAGGTCCCCACTGGTGAGACCCGGGGGGCGGTACAATGAGCAGTTCTTC. Its translation: CASSLGLRSPLVRPGGRYNEQFF.

CDR3 in amino acids: CASNPTGNTEAFF. CDR3 bases: TGTGCCAGCAACCCGACAGGGAACACTGAAGCTTTCTTT. V usage is TRBV28 and J usage is TRBJ1-1; possibly TRBD1 for D (6 bases). Trimming took 7 bases from V and 1 from J, leaving 10 bases between them. This CDR3 has 13 residues. Germline V CDR1 and CDR2: MDHEN, SYDVKM.

This clone has only one observation. As DNA, the CDR3 is TGTGCCAGCAGCTTTGTGGCCGGGACCACTGAAGCTTTCTTT. Protein product: CASSFVAGTTEAFF. J is TRBJ1-1 and V is TRBV5-5; tentatively, D is TRBD1 (5 bases). Trimming shortened V by 2 bases and J by 4 bases, and 12 bases separated the two germline ends. The CDR3 loop spans 14 amino acids. Germline lookup yields CDR1 SGHKS and CDR2 YYEKEE (reference sequence).

With regard to this clone: A read error may account for a junction end that differs from germline. Written as DNA, the CDR3 is TGTGCCAGCAGCCAAGCGGCGCGGACTCAGCTACCTGTATTT. Translating gives CASSQAARTQLPVF. This chain joins TRBV14 and TRBJ2-3, with D maybe TRBD2 (5 bases). In germline, CDR1 is SGHDN, CDR2 FVKESK. This CDR3 has 14 amino acids.